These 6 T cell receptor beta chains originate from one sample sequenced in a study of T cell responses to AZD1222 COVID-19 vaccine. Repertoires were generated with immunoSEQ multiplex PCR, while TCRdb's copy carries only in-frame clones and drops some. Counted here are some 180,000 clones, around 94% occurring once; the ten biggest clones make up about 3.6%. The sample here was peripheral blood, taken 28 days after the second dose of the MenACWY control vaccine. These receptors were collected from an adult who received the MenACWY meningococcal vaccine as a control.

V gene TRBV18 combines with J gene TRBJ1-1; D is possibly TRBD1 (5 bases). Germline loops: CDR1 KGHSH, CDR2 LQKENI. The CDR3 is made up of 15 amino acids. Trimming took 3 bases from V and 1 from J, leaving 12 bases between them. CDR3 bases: TGTGCCAGCTCACCCCCTCCAGGGTCGAACACTGAAGCTTTCTTT. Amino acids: CASSPPPGSNTEAFF.

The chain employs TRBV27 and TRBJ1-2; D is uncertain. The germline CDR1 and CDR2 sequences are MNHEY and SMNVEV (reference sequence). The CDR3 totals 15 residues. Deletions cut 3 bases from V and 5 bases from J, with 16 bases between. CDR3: CASSFGPSAKYGYTF. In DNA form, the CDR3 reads TGTGCCAGCAGTTTCGGACCATCCGCGAAATATGGCTACACCTTC.

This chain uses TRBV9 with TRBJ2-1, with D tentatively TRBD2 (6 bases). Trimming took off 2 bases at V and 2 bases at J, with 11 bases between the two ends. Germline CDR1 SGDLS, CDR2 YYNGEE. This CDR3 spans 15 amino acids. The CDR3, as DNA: TGTGCCAGCAGCGTCCGGGACTGGCCCTACAATGAGCAGTTCTTC. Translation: CASSVRDWPYNEQFF.

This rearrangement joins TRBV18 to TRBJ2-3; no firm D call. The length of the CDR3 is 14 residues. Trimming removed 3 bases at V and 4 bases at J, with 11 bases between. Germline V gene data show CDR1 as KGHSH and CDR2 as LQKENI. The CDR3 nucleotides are TGTGCCAGCTCACCGTTCGGTTGGGCAGATACGCAGTATTTT. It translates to CASSPFGWADTQYF. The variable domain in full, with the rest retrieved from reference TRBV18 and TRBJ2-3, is NAGVMQNPRHLVRRRGQEARLRCSPMKGHSHVYWYRQLPEEGLKFMVYLQKENIIDESGMPKERFSAEFPKEGPSILRIQQVVRGDSAAYFCASSPFGWADTQYFGPGTRLTVL.

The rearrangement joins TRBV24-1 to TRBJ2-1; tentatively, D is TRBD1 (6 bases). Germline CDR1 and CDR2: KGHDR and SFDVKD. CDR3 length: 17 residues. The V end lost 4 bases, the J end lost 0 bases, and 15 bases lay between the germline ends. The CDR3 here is CATSDRRQASSYNEQFF. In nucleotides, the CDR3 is TGTGCCACCAGTGACAGACGACAGGCGAGCTCCTACAATGAGCAGTTCTTC.

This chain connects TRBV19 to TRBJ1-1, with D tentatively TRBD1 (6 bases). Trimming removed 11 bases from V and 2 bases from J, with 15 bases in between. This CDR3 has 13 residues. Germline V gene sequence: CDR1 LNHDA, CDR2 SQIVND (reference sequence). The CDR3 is CASSQGINTEAFF. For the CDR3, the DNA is TGTGCCTCATCCCAGGGGATTAACACTGAAGCTTTCTTT.